This TCR beta chain was found in a study of blood T cell repertoires in COVID-19. Recruitment covered fewer than 25 US areas and drew participants whose ages spanned roughly 18 to 90 years. This CDR3 is built from 12 residues. V lost 4 bases and J 0 bases, leaving 7 bases between the germline ends. CDR1 is GTSNPN and CDR2 is SVGIG in the germline V gene (reference sequence). This clone was counted between two and nine times. How the authors handled the data: Nucleated cell counts were estimated from reference gene primer amplification. Using immunoSEQ multiplex PCR, the repertoire was profiled, and TCRdb retains in-frame clones only, with some absent. The DNA was the basis for D and trimming; V, J and clone size are from that table. Of under 250,000 clones listed, roughly 86% are singletons.

The chain joins TRBV30 to TRBJ2-7; D unclear. The TCR originated in a woman in her twenties or thirties with acute COVID-19. Sequencing was done on a sample of PBMCs or T cells enriched from blood (not recorded which). The DNA for the CDR3 is TGTGCCTGGATGGGCAGCTCCTACGAGCAGTACTTC. Its protein is CAWMGSSYEQYF.